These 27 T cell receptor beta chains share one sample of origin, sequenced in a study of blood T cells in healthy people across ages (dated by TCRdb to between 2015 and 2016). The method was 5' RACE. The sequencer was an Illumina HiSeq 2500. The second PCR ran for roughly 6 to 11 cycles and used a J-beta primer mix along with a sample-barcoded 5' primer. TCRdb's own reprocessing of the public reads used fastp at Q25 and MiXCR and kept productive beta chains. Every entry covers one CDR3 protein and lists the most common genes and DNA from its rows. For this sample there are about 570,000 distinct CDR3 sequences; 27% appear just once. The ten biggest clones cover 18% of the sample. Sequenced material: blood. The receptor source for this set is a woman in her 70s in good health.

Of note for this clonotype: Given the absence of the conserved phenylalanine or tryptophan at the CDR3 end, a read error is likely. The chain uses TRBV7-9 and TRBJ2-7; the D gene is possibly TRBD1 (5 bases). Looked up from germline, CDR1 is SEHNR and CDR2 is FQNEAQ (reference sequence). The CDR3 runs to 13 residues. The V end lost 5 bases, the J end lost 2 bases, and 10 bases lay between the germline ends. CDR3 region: CASSPDSTYEQYL. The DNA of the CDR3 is TGTGCCAGCAGCCCTGACAGTACCTACGAGCAGTACCTC.

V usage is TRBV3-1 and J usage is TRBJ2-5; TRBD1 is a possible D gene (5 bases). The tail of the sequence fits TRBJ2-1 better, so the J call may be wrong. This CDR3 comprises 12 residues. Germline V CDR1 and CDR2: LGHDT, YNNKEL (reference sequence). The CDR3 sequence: CASSQRGGEQFF. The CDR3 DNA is TGTGCCAGCAGTCAAAGGGGCGGTGAGCAGTTCTTC.

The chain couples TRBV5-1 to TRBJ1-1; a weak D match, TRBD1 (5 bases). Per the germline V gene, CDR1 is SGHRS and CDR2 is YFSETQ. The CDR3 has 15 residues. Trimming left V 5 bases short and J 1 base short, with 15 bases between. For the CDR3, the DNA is TGCGCCAGCAGGGGGGGGTGGGGTTCGAACACTGAAGCTTTCTTT. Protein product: CASRGGWGSNTEAFF.

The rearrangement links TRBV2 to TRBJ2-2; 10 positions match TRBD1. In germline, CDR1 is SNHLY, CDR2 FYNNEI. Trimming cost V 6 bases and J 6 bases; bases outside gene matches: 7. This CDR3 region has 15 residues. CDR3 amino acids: CASRSDRGRAGELFF. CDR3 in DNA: TGTGCCAGCAGAAGTGACAGGGGGCGAGCCGGGGAGCTGTTTTTT.

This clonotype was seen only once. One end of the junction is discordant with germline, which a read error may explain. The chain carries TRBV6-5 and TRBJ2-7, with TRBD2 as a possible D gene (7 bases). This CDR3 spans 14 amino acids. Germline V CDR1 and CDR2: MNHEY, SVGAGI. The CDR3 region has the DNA TGTGCCAGCAGTTGGTTAAAGGGGGACTACAAGCAGTACTTC. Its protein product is CASSWLKGDYKQYF.

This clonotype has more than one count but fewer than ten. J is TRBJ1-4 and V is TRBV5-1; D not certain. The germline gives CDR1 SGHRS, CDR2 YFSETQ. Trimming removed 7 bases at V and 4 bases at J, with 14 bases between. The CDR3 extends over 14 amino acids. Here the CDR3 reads CASRPSGFNEKLFF. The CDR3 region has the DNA TGCGCCAGCCGACCAAGCGGATTTAATGAAAAACTGTTTTTT.

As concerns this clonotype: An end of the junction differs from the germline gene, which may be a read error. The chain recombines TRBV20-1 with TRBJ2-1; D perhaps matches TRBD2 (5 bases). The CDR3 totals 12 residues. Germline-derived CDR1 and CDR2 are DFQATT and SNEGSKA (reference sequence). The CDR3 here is CSAREDRNDQFF. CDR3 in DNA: TGCAGTGCTAGGGAGGACCGCAATGACCAGTTCTTC.

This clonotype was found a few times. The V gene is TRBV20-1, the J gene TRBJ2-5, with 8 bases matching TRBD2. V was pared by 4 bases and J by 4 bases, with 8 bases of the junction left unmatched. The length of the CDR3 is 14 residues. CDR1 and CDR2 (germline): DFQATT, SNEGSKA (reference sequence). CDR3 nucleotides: TGCAGTGCTATAGTAGCGGGGTTCCCAGAGACCCAGTACTTC. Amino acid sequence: CSAIVAGFPETQYF.

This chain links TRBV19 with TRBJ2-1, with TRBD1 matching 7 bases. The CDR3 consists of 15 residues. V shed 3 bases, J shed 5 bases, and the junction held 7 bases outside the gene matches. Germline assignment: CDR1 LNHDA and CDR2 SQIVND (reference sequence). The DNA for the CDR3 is TGTGCCAGTAGTATCTTGGGACAGACGAACAATGAGCAGTTCTTC. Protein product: CASSILGQTNNEQFF.

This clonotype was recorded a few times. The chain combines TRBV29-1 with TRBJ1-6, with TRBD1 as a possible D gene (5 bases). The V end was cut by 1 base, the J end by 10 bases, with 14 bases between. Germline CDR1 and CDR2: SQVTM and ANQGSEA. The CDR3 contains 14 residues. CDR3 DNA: TGCAGCGTTGAAGTCCAGGGAAGGGGATCACCCCTCCACTTT. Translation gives CSVEVQGRGSPLHF.

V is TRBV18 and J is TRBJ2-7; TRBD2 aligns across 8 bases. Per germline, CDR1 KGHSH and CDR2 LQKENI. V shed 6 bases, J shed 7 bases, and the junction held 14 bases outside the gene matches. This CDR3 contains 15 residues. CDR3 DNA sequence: TGTGCCAGCTCCCCCTATGAGCGGGGGACGAATGAGCAGTACTTC. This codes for CASSPYERGTNEQYF.

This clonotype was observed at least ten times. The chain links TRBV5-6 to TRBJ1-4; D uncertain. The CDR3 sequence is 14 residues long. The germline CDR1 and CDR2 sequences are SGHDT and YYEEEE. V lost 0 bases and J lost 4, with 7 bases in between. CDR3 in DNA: TGTGCCAGCAGCTTGGCGGGAAATAATGAAAAACTGTTTTTT. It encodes CASSLAGNNEKLFF.

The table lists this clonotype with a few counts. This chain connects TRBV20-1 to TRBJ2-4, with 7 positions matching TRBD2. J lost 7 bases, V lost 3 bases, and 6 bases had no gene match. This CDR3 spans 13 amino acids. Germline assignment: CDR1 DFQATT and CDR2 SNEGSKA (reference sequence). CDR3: CSARVSGWNIQYF. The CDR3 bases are TGCAGTGCTAGGGTTAGCGGGTGGAACATTCAGTACTTC.

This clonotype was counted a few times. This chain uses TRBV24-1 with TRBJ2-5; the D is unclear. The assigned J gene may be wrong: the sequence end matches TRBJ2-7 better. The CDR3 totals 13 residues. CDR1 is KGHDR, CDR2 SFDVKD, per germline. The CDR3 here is CATSDVNDHEQYF. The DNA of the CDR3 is TGTGCCACCAGTGACGTCAATGACCACGAGCAGTACTTC.

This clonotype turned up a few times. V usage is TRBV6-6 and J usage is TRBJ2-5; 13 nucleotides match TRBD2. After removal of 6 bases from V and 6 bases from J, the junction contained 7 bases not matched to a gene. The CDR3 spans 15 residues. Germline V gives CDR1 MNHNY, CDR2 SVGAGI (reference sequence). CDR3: CASSPLAGGLKTQYF. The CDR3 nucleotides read TGTGCCAGCAGCCCACTAGCGGGGGGGCTTAAGACCCAGTACTTC.

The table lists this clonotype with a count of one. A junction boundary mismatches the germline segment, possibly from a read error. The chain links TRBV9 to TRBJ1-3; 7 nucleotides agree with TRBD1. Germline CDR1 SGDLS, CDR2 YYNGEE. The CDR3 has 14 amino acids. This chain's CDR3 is CASSAGTDRNTTYF. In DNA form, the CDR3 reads TGTGCCAGCAGCGCAGGGACAGACAGAAACACCACATATTTT.

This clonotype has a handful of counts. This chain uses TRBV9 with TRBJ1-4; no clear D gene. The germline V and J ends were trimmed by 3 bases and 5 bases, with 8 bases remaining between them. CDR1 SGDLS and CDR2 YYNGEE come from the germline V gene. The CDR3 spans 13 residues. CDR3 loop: CASSGQNNEKLFF. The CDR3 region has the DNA TGTGCCAGCAGCGGGCAGAACAATGAAAAACTGTTTTTT. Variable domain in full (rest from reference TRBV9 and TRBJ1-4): DSGVTQTPKHLITATGQRVTLRCSPRSGDLSVYWYQQSLDQGLQFLIQYYNGEERAKGNILERFSAQQFPDLHSELNLSSLELGDSALYFCASSGQNNEKLFFGSGTQLSVL.

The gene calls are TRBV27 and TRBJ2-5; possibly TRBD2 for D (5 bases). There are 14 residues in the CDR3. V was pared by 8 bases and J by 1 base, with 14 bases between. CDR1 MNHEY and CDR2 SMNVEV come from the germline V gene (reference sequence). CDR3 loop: CASGRGPFQETQYF. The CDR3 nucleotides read TGTGCCAGCGGGAGAGGACCTTTCCAAGAGACCCAGTACTTC.

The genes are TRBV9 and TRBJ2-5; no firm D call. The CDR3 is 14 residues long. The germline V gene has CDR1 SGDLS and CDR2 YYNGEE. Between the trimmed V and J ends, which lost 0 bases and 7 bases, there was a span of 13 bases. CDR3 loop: CASSVGGGEGTQYF. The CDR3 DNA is TGTGCCAGCAGCGTAGGTGGTGGGGAAGGGACCCAGTACTTC.

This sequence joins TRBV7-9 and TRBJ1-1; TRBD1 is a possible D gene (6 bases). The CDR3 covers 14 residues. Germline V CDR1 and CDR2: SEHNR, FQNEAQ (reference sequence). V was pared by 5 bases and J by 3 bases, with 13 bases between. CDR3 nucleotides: TGTGCCAGCAGCCCGCGGGGGGCAGACACTGAAGCTTTCTTT. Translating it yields CASSPRGADTEAFF.

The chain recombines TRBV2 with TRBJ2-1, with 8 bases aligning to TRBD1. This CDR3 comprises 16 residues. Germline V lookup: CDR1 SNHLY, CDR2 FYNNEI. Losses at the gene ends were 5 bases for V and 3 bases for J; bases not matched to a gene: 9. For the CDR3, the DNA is TGTGCCAGCAGTCCGCGGAGACAGGGGCACTACAATGAGCAGTTCTTC. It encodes CASSPRRQGHYNEQFF.

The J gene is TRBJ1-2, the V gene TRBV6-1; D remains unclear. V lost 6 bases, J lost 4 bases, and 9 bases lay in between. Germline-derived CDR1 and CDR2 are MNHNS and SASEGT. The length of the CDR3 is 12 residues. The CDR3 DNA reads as TGTGCCAGCAGCGATTTCAGCTATGGCTACACCTTC. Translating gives CASSDFSYGYTF.

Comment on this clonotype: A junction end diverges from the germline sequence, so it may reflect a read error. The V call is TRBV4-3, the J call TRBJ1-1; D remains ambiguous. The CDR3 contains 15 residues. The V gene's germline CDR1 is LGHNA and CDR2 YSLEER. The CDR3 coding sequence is TGCGCCTGCAGCCAAGATGAATCTTGGGGCACTGAAGCTTTCTTT. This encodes CACSQDESWGTEAFF.

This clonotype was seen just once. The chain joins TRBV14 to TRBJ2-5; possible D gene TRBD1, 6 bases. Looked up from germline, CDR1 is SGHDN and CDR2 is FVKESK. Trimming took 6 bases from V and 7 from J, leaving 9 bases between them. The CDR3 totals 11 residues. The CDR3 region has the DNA TGTGCCAGCAGTGGGGGCTGGACCCAGTACTTC. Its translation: CASSGGWTQYF.

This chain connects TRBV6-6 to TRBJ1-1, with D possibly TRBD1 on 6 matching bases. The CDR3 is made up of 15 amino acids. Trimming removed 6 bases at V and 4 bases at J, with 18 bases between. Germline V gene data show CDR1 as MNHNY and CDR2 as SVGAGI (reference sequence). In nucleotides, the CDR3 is TGTGCCAGCAGCACTGTAGGGGGGCAGGGCACTGAAGCTTTCTTT. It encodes CASSTVGGQGTEAFF.

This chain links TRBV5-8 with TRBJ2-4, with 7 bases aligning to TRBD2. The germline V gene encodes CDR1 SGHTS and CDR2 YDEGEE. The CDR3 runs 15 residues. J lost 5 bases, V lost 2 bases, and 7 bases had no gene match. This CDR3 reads CASSLVASGENIQYF. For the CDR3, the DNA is TGTGCCAGCAGCTTAGTGGCCAGCGGGGAAAACATTCAGTACTTC. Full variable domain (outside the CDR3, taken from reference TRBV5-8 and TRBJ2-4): EAGVTQSPTHLIKTRGQQATLRCSPISGHTSVYWYQQALGLGLQFLLWYDEGEERNRGNFPPRFSGRQFPNYSSELNVNALELEDSALYLCASSLVASGENIQYFGAGTRLSVL.

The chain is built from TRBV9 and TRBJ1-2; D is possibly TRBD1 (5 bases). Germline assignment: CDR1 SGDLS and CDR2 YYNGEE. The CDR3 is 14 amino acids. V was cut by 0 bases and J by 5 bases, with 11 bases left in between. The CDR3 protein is CASSVDWGGYGYTF. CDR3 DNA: TGTGCCAGCAGCGTAGACTGGGGGGGATATGGCTACACCTTC.